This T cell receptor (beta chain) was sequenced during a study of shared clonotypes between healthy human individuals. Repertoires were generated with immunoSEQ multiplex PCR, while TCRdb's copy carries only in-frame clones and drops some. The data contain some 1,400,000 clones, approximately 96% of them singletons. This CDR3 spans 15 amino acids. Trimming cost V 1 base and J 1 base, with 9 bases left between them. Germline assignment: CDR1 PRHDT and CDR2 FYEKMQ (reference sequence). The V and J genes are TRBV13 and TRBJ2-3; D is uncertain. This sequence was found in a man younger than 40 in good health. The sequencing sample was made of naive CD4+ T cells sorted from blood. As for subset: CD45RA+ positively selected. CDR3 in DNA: TGTGCCAGCAGCTTAGCCGGAGCCGGCACAGATACGCAGTATTTT. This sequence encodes CASSLAGAGTDTQYF.